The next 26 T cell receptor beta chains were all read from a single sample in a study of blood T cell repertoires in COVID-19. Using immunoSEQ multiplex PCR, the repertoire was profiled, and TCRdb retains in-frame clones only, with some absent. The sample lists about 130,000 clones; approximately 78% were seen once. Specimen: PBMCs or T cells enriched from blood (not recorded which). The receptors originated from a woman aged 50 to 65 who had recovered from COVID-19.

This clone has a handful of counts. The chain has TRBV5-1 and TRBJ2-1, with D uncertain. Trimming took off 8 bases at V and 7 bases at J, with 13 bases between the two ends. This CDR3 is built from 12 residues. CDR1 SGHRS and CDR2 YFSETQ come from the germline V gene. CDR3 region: CASTENDNEQFF. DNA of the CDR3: TGCGCCAGTACTGAAAACGATAATGAGCAGTTCTTC.

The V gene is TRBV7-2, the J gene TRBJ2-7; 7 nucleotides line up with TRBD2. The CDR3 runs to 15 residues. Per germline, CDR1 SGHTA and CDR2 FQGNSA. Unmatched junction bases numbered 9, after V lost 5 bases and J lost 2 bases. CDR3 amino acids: CASSPGLVGTYEQYF. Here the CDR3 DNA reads TGTGCCAGCAGCCCCGGACTAGTCGGGACCTACGAGCAGTACTTC.

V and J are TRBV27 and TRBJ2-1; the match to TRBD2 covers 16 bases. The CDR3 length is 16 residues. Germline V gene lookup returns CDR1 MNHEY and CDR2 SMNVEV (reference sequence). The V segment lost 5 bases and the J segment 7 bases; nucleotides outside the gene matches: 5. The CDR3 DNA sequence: TGTGCCAGCAGTCGGGGACTAGCGGGGGGGACAAATGAGCAGTTCTTC. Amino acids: CASSRGLAGGTNEQFF.

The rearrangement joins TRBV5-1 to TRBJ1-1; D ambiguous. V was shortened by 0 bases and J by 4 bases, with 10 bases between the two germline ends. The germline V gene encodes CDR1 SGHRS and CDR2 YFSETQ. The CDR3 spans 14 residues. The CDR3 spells CASSLGVGPTEAFF. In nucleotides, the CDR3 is TGCGCCAGCAGCTTGGGGGTGGGCCCCACTGAAGCTTTCTTT.

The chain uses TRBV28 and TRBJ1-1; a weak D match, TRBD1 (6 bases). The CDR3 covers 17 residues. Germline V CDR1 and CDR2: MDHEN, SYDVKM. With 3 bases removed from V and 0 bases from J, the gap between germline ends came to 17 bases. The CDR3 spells CASSFASTGSMNTEAFF. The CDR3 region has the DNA TGTGCCAGCAGTTTCGCGTCGACAGGCTCCATGAACACTGAAGCTTTCTTT.

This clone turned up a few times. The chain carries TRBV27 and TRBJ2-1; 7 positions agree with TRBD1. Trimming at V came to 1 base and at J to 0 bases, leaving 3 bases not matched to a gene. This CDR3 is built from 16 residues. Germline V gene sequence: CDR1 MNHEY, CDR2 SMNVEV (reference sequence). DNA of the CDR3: TGTGCCAGCAGTTTATATGGGGACAGCTCCTACAATGAGCAGTTCTTC. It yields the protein CASSLYGDSSYNEQFF.

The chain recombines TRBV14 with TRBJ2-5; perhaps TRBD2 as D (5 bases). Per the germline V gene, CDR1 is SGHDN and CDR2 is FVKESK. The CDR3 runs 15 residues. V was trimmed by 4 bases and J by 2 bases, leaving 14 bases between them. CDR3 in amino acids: CASSRGRSPQETQYF. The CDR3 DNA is TGTGCCAGCAGCCGAGGGCGAAGTCCACAAGAGACCCAGTACTTC.

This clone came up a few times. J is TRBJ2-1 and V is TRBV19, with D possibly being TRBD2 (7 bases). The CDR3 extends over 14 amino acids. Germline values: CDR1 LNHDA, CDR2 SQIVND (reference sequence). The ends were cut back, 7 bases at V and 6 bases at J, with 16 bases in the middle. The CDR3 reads CASNGGGVLNEQFF. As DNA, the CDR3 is TGTGCCAGTAATGGAGGGGGGGTTCTCAATGAGCAGTTCTTC.

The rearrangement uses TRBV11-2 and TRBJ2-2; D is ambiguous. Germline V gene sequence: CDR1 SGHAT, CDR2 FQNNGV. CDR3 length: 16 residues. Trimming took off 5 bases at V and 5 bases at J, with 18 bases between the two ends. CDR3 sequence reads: CASSLLDVRLTGELFF. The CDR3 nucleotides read TGTGCCAGCAGCCTGCTAGACGTGCGATTAACCGGGGAGCTGTTTTTT.

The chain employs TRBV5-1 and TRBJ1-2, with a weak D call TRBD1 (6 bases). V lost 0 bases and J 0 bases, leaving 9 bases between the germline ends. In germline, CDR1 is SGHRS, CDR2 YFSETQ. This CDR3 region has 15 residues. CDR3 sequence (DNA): TGCGCCAGCAGCTTGGGGACAGAACCTAACTATGGCTACACCTTC. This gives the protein CASSLGTEPNYGYTF.

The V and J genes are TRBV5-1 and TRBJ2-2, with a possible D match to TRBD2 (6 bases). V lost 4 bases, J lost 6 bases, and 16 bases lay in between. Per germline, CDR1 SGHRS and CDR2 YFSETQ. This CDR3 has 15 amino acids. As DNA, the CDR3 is TGCGCCAGCAGCCTCTTGGGGGGACGGGCCGGGGAGCTGTTTTTT. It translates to CASSLLGGRAGELFF.

CDR3 loop: CASSLGTYNEQFF. As DNA, the CDR3 is TGTGCCAGCAGCTTAGGTACATACAATGAGCAGTTCTTC. The chain employs TRBV7-2 and TRBJ2-1; no firm D call. Germline CDR1 and CDR2: SGHTA and FQGNSA. V was trimmed by 1 base and J by 4 bases, leaving 5 bases between them. This CDR3 is built from 13 residues. The full variable domain, completed using reference TRBV7-2 and TRBJ2-1, is GAGVSQSPSNKVTEKGKDVELRCDPISGHTALYWYRQSLGQGLEFLIYFQGNSAPDKSGLPSDRFSAERTGGSVSTLTIQRTQQEDSAVYLCASSLGTYNEQFFGPGTRLTVL.

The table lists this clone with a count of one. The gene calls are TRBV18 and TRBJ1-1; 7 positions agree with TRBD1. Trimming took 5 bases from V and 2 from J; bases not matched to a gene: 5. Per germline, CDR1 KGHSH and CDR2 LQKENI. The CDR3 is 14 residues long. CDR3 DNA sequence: TGTGCCAGCTCAGTGACAGGGTATAACACTGAAGCTTTCTTT. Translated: CASSVTGYNTEAFF. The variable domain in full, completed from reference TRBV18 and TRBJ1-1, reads NAGVMQNPRHLVRRRGQEARLRCSPMKGHSHVYWYRQLPEEGLKFMVYLQKENIIDESGMPKERFSAEFPKEGPSILRIQQVVRGDSAAYFCASSVTGYNTEAFFGQGTRLTVV.

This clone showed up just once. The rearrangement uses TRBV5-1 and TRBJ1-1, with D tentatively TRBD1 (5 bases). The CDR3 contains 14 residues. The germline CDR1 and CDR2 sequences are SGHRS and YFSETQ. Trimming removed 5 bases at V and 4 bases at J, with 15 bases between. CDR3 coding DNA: TGCGCCAGCAGTTCCTCGGGCGGGGGCACTGAAGCTTTCTTT. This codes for CASSSSGGGTEAFF.

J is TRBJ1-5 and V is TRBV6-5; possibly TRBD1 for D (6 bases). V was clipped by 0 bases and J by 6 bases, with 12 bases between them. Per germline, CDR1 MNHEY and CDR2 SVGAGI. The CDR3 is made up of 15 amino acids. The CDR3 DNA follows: TGTGCCAGCAGTTACTCGGGGGCCGCCGGTCAGCCCCAGCATTTT. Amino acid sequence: CASSYSGAAGQPQHF.

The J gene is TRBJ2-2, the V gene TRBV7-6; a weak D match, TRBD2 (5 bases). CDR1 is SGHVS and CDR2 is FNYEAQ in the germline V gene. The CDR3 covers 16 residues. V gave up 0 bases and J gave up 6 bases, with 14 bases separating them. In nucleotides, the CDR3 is TGTGCCAGCAGCTTAGCGTTAGGACTGATGGCCGGGGAGCTGTTTTTT. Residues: CASSLALGLMAGELFF.

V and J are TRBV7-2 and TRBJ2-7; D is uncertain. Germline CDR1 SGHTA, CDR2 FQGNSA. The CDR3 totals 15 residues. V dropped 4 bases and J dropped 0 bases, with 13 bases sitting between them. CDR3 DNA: TGTGCCAGCAGCTCCGATCAGTGGAGCTCCTACGAGCAGTACTTC. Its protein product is CASSSDQWSSYEQYF. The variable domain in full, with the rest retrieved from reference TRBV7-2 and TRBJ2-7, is GAGVSQSPSNKVTEKGKDVELRCDPISGHTALYWYRQSLGQGLEFLIYFQGNSAPDKSGLPSDRFSAERTGGSVSTLTIQRTQQEDSAVYLCASSSDQWSSYEQYFGPGTRLTVT.

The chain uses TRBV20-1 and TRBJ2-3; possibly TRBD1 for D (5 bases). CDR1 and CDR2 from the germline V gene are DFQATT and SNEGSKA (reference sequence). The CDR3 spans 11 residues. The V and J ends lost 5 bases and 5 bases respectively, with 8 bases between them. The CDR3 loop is CSALRGDTQYF. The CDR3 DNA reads TGCAGTGCTTTAAGGGGAGATACGCAGTATTTT.

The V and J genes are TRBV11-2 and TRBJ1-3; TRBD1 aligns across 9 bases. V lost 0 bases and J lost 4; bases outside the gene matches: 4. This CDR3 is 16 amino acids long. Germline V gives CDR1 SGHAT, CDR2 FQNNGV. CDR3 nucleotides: TGTGCCAGCAGCTTAGAAAGGACAGGGGCCGGAAACACCATATATTTT. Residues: CASSLERTGAGNTIYF. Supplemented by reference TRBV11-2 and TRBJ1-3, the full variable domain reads EAGVAQSPRYKIIEKRQSVAFWCNPISGHATLYWYQQILGQGPKLLIQFQNNGVVDDSQLPKDRFSAERLKGVDSTLKIQPAKLEDSAVYLCASSLERTGAGNTIYFGEGSWLTVV.

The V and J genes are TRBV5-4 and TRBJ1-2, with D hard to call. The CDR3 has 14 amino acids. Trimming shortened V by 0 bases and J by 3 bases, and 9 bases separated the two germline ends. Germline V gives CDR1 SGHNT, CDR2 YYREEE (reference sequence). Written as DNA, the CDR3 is TGTGCCAGCAGCTTGGCCCAGGCCGACTATGGCTACACCTTC. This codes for CASSLAQADYGYTF.

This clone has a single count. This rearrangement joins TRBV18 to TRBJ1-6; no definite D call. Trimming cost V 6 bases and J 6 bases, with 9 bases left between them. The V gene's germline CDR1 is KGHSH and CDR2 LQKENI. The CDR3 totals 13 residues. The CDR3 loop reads CASSLGSNSPLHF. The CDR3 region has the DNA TGTGCCAGCTCCCTCGGGAGTAATTCACCCCTCCACTTT.

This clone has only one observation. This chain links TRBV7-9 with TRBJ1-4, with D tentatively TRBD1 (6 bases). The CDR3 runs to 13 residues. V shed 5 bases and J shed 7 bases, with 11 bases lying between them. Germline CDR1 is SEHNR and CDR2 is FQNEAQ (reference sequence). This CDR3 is CASSLWTVEKLFF. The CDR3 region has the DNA TGTGCCAGCAGCCTATGGACAGTTGAAAAACTGTTTTTT.

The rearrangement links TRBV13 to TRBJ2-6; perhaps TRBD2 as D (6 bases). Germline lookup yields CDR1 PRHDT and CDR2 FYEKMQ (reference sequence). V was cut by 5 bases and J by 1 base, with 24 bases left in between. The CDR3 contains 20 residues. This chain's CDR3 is CASSRNEVVGGWSGANVLTF. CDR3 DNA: TGTGCCAGCAGCCGGAACGAGGTCGTGGGGGGTTGGTCTGGGGCCAACGTCCTGACTTTC.

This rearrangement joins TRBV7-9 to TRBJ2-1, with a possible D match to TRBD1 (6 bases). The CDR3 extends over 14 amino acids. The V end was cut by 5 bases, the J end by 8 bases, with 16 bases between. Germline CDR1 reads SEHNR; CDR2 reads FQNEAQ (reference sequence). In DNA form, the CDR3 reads TGTGCCAGCAGCCCCACAGGGATTCAGGATGAGCAGTTCTTC. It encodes CASSPTGIQDEQFF.

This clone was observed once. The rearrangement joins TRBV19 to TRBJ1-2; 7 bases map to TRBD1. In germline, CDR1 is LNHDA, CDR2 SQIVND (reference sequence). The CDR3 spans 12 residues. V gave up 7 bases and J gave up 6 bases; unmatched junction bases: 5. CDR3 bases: TGTGCCAGTACCCGACAGGGTCATGGCTACACCTTC. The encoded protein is CASTRQGHGYTF.

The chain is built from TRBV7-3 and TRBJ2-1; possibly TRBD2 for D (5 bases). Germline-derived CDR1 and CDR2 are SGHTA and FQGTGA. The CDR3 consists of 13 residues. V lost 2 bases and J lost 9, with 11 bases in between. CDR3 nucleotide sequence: TGTGCCAGCAGCTTAGTTACCGGAGGTGAGCAGTTCTTC. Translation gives CASSLVTGGEQFF. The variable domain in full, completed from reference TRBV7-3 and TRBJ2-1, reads GAGVSQTPSNKVTEKGKYVELRCDPISGHTALYWYRQSLGQGPEFLIYFQGTGAADDSGLPNDRFFAVRPEGSVSTLKIQRTERGDSAVYLCASSLVTGGEQFFGPGTRLTVL.